The clone carrying this TCR beta chain has a count of ten or more. Per the authors' pipeline: Nucleated cell counts were estimated from reference gene primer amplification. Clones were sequenced by immunoSEQ multiplex PCR, and TCRdb holds only the in-frame ones, with some missing. The DNA gave D and trimming, while V, J and clone size come from that table. The top ten hold 1.9% of the sample, which has about 360,000 clones, 80% to 90% seen once. The sample originates from a study of blood T cell repertoires in COVID-19. Study details: Sites in the United States, Italy and Spain provided acute and convalescent COVID-19 samples.

Trimming took off 4 bases at V and 8 bases at J, with 20 bases between the two ends. This CDR3 has 15 amino acids. CDR1 and CDR2 (germline): MNHEY, SVGEGT. Material for sequencing was PBMCs or T cells enriched from blood (not recorded which). The source is a man aged 35 to 55 in a cohort exposed to, infected with or recovered from COVID-19 (not recorded which). The gene calls are TRBV6-2 or TRBV6-3 and TRBJ1-2; D is possibly TRBD1 (6 bases). CDR3 in amino acids: CASSLPPDRPHGYTF. CDR3 in DNA: TGTGCCAGCAGTTTGCCCCCCGACAGGCCCCACGGCTACACCTTC.